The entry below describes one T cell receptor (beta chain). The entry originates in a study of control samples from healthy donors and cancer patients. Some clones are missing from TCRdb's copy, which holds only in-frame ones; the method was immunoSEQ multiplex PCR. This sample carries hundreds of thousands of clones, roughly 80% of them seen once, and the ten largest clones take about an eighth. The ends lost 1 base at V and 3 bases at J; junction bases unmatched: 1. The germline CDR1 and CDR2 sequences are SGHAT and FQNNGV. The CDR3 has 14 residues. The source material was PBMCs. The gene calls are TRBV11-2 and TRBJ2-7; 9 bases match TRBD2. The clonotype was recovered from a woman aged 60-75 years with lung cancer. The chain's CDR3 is CASSLAREGYEQYF. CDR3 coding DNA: TGTGCCAGCAGCTTAGCGCGGGAGGGCTACGAGCAGTACTTC. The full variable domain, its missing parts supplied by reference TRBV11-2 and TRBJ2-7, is EAGVAQSPRYKIIEKRQSVAFWCNPISGHATLYWYQQILGQGPKLLIQFQNNGVVDDSQLPKDRFSAERLKGVDSTLKIQPAKLEDSAVYLCASSLAREGYEQYFGPGTRLTVT.